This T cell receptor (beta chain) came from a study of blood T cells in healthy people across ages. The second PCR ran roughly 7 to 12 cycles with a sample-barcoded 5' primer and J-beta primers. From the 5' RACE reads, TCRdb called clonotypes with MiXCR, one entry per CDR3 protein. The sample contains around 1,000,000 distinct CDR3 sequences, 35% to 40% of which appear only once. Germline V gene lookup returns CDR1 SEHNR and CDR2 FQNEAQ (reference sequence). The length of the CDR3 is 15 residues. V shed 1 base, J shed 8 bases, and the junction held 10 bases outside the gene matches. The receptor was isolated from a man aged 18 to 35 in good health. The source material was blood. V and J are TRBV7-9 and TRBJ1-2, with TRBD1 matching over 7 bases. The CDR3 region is CASSLVRDRGGGYTF. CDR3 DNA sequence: TGTGCCAGCAGCTTAGTGCGGGACAGAGGGGGAGGCTACACCTTC.